This T cell receptor beta chain stems from a study of T cells after yellow fever vaccination. Overall study results and limits: Abundant clonotypes from the bulk population could contaminate FACS-sorted repertoires.

This clonotype was picked up a small number of times. Its antigen is currently unknown. 5'RACE template switching added a universal primer site and UMIs to TCR cDNA. In TCRdb, the 5' RACE reads were re-called with MiXCR into one record per CDR3 protein. The data show 500,000 to 650,000 distinct CDR3 sequences, more than 9% seen once. CDR3 length: 14 amino acids. Germline-derived CDR1 and CDR2 are SGDLS and YYNGEE. Trimming removed 5 bases from V and 10 bases from J; junction bases left unmatched: 11. The chain joins TRBV9 to TRBJ1-4; 7 positions agree with TRBD1. This specimen was PBMCs, taken on the day of the yellow fever booster vaccination. This clonotype originated in a man aged 30-40 years who received the YFV17D yellow fever vaccine. CDR3 protein: CASRRGTEGGKLFF. The CDR3 DNA follows: TGTGCCAGCAGAAGAGGGACAGAAGGCGGAAAACTGTTTTTT. Complete variable domain (other parts from reference TRBV9 and TRBJ1-4): DSGVTQTPKHLITATGQRVTLRCSPRSGDLSVYWYQQSLDQGLQFLIQYYNGEERAKGNILERFSAQQFPDLHSELNLSSLELGDSALYFCASRRGTEGGKLFFGSGTQLSVL.